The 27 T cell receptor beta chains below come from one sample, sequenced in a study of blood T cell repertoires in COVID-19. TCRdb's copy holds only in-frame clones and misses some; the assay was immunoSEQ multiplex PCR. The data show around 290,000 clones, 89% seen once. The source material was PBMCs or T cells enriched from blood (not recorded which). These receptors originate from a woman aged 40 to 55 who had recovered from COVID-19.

CDR3 coding DNA: TGTGCCAGCAGCTTAGGGGGCCTGCGCCCCGGGCAGGATGGCTACACCTTC. Protein product: CASSLGGLRPGQDGYTF. The J gene is TRBJ1-2, the V gene TRBV7-9; TRBD1 might be the D (5 bases). Per germline, CDR1 SEHNR and CDR2 FQNEAQ (reference sequence). Trimming removed 1 base at V and 6 bases at J, with 21 bases between. CDR3 length: 17 amino acids.

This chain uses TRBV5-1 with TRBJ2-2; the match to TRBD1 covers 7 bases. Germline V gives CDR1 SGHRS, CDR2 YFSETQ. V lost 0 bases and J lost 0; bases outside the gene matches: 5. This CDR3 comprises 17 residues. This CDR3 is CASSLVTGQANTGELFF. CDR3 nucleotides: TGCGCCAGCAGCTTGGTTACAGGACAGGCGAACACCGGGGAGCTGTTTTTT.

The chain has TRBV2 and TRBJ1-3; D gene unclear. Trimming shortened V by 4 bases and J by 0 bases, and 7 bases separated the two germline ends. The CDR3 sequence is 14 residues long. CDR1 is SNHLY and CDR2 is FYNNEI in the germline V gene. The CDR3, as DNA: TGTGCCAGCAGTGTCACCAGCTCTGGAAACACCATATATTTT. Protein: CASSVTSSGNTIYF.

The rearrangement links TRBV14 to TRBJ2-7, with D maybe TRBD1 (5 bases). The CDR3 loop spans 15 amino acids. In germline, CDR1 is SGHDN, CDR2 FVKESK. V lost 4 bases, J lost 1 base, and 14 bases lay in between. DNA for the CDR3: TGTGCCAGCAGCCCTCAGACAGTACTATCCTACGAGCAGTACTTC. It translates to CASSPQTVLSYEQYF.

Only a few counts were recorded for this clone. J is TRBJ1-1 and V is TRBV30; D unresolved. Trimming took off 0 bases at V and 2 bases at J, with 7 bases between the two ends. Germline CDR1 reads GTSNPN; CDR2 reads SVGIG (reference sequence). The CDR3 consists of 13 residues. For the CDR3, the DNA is TGTGCCTGGAGTGTACAGATAAACACTGAAGCTTTCTTT. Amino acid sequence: CAWSVQINTEAFF.

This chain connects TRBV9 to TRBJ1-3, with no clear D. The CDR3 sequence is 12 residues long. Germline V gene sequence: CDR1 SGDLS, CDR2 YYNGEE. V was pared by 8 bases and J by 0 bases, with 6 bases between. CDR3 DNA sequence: TGTGCCAGTAGAGACTCTGGAAACACCATATATTTT. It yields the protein CASRDSGNTIYF.

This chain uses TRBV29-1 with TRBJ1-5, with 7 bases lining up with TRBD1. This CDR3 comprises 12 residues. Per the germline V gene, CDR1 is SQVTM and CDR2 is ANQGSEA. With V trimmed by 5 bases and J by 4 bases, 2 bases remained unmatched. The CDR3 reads CSVQQGNQPQHF. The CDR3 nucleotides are TGCAGCGTTCAACAGGGGAATCAGCCCCAGCATTTT. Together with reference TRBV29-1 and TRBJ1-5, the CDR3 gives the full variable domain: SAVISQKPSRDICQRGTSLTIQCQVDSQVTMMFWYRQQPGQSLTLIATANQGSEATYESGFVIDKFPISRPNLTFSTLTVSNMSPEDSSIYLCSVQQGNQPQHFGDGTRLSIL.

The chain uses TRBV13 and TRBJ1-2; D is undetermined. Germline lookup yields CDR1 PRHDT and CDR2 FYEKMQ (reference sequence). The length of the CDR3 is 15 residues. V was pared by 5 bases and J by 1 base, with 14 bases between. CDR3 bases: TGTGCCAGCAGCCGCCCCCGGAGGGTTAACTATGGCTACACCTTC. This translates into CASSRPRRVNYGYTF.

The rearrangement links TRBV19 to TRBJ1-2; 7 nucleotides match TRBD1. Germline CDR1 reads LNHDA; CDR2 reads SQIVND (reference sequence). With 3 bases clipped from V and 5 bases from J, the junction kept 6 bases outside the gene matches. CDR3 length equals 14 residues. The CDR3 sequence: CASSITGQLYGYTF. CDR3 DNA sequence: TGTGCCAGTAGTATCACGGGACAGCTATATGGCTACACCTTC. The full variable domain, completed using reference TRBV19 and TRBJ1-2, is DGGITQSPKYLFRKEGQNVTLSCEQNLNHDAMYWYRQDPGQGLRLIYYSQIVNDFQKGDIAEGYSVSREKKESFPLTVTSAQKNPTAFYLCASSITGQLYGYTFGSGTRLTVV.

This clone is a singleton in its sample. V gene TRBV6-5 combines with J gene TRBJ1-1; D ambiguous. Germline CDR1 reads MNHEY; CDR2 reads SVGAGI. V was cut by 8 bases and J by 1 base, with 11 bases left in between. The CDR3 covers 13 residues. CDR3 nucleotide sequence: TGTGCCAGCGTCCGGCGGAGGAACACTGAAGCTTTCTTT. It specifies CASVRRRNTEAFF.

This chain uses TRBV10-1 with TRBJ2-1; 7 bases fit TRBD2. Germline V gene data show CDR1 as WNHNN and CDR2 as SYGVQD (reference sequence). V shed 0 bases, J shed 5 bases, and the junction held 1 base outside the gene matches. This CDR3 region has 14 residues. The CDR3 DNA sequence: TGCGCCAGCAGTGAGTCGGGAGGGAACAATGAGCAGTTCTTC. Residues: CASSESGGNNEQFF.

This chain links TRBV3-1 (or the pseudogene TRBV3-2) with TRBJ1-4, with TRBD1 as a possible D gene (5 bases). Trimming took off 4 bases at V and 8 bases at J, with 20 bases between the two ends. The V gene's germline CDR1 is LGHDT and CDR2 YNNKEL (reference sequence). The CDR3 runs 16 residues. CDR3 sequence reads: CASSRPIGGSREKLFF. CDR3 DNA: TGTGCCAGCAGCCGACCGATCGGGGGTTCGCGGGAAAAACTGTTTTTT.

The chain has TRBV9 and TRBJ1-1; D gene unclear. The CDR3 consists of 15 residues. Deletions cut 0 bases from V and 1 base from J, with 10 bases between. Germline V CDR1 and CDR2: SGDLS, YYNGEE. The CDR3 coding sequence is TGTGCCAGCAGCGTAGAACCGATGCGGAACACTGAAGCTTTCTTT. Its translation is CASSVEPMRNTEAFF.

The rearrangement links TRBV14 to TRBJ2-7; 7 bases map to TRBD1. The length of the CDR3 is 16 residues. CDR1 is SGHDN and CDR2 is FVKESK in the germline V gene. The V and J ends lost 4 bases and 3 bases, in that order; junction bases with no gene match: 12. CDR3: CASSRVRDRYLYEQYF. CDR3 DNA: TGTGCCAGCAGCCGAGTCCGGGACAGATACCTCTACGAGCAGTACTTC. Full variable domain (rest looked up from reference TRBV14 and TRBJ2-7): EAGVTQFPSHSVIEKGQTVTLRCDPISGHDNLYWYRRVMGKEIKFLLHFVKESKQDESGMPNNRFLAERTGGTYSTLKVQPAELEDSGVYFCASSRVRDRYLYEQYFGPGTRLTVT.

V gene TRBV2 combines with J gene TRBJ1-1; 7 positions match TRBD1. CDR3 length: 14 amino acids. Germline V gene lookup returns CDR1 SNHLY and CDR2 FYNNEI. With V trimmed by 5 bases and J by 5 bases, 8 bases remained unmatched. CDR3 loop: CASSPSRGNTEAFF. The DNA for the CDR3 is TGTGCCAGCAGTCCTTCCAGGGGGAATACTGAAGCTTTCTTT.

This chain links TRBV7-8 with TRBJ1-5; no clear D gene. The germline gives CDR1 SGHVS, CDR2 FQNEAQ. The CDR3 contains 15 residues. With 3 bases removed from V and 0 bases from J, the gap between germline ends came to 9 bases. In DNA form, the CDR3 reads TGTGCCAGCAGCTTGGCAGTGAATAGCAATCAGCCCCAGCATTTT. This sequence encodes CASSLAVNSNQPQHF.

Here the CDR3 DNA reads TGCAGTGCTAGTGTCCGGGACGAGCAGTACTTC. It translates to CSASVRDEQYF. V is TRBV20-1 and J is TRBJ2-7; the D is unclear. The CDR3 is made up of 11 amino acids. Between the trimmed V and J ends, which lost 3 bases and 5 bases, there was a span of 8 bases. Germline CDR1 reads DFQATT; CDR2 reads SNEGSKA (reference sequence).

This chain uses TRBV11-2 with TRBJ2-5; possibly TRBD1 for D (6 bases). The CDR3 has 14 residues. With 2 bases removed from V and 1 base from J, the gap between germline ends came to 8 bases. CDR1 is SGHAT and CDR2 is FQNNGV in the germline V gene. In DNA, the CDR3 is TGTGCCAGCAGCTTACTCAGGGGCCAAGAGACCCAGTACTTC. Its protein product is CASSLLRGQETQYF.

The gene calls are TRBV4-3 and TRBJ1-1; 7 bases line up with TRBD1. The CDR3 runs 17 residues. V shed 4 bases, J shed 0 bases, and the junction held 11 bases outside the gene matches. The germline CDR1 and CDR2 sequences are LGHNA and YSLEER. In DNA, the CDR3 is TGCGCCAGCAGCCCGAGGCACAGGGGACGCTTGAACACTGAAGCTTTCTTT. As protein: CASSPRHRGRLNTEAFF.

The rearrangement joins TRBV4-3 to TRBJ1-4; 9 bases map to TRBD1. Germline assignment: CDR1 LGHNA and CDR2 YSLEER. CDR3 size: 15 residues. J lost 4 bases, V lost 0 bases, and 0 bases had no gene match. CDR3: CASSQEGQGNEKLFF. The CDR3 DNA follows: TGCGCCAGCAGCCAAGAGGGACAGGGTAATGAAAAACTGTTTTTT.

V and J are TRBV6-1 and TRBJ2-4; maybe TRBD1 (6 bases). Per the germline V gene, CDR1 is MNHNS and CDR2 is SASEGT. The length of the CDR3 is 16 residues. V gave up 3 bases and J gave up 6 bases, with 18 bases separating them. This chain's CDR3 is CASSELTGGVINIQYF. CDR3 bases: TGTGCCAGCAGTGAGCTGACAGGTGGCGTAATAAACATTCAGTACTTC.

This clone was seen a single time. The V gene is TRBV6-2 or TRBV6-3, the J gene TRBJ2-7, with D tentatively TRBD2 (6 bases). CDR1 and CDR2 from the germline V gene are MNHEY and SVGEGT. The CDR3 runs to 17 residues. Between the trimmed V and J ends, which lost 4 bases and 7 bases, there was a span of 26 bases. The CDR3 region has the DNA TGTGCCAGCAGTTTGTCTCCGGGACTTGTCGCCGAGCGTGAGCAGTACTTC. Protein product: CASSLSPGLVAEREQYF.

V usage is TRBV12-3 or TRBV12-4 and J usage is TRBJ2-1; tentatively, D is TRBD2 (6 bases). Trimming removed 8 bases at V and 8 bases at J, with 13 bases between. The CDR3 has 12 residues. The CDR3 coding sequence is TGTGCCAGCGCCATTAGCGGCTATGAGCAGTTCTTC. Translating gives CASAISGYEQFF.

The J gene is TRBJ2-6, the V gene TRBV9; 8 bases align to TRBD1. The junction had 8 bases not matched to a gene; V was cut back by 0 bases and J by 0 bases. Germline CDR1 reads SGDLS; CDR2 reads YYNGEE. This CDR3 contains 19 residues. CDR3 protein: CASSVENRQGISGANVLTF. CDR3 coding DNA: TGTGCCAGCAGCGTAGAAAATAGACAGGGGATCTCTGGGGCCAACGTCCTGACTTTC.

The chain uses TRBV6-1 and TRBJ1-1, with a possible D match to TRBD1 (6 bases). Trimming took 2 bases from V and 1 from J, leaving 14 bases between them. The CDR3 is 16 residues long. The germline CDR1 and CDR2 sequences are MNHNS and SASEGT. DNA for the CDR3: TGTGCCAGCAGTGAACCGGGACAACCTACGAACACTGAAGCTTTCTTT. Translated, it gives CASSEPGQPTNTEAFF.

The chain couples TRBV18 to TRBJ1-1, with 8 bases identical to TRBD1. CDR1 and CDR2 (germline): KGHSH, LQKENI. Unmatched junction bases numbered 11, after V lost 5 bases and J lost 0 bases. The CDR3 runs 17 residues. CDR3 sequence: CASSGQTGVAMNTEAFF. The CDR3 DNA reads TGTGCCAGCTCAGGGCAGACAGGGGTTGCGATGAACACTGAAGCTTTCTTT.

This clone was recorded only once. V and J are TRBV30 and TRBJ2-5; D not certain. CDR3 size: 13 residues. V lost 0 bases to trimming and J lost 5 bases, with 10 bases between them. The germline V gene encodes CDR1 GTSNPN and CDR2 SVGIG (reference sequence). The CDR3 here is CAWSVGAVETQYF. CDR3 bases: TGTGCCTGGAGTGTTGGAGCAGTGGAGACCCAGTACTTC.